What follows is one T cell receptor beta chain and its context. V shed 7 bases, J shed 4 bases, and the junction held 8 bases outside the gene matches. Per germline, CDR1 SGHTA and CDR2 FQGNSA. The CDR3 covers 14 residues. These data belong to a study of blood T cell repertoires in COVID-19. Clones were sequenced by immunoSEQ multiplex PCR, and TCRdb holds only the in-frame ones, with some missing. The profile covers some 300,000 clones, with over 80% appearing a single time and about 4% taken by the ten largest. The material sequenced was peripheral blood. The sequence was obtained from a woman aged 45-65 years with active or convalescent COVID-19. The genes are TRBV7-2 and TRBJ2-5; 8 bases agree with TRBD2. This CDR3 reads CASTLDGGAETQYF. CDR3 in DNA: TGTGCCAGCACCCTCGACGGGGGGGCAGAGACCCAGTACTTC.